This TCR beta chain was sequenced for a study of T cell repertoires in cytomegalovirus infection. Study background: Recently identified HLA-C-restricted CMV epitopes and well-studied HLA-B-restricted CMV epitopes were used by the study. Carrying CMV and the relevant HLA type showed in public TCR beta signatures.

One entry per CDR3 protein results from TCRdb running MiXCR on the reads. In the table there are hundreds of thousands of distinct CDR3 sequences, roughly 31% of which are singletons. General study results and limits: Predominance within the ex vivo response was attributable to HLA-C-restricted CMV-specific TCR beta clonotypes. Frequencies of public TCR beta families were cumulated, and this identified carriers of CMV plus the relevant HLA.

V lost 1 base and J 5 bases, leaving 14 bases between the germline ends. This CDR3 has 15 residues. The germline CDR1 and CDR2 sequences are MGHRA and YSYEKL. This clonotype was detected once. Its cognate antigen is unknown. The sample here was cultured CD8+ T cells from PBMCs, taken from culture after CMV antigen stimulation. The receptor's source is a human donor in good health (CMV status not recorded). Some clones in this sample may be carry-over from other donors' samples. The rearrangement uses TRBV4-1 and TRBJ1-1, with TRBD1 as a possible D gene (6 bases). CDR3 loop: CASSQGAGAGTEAFF. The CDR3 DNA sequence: TGCGCCAGCAGCCAAGGGGCAGGGGCTGGGACTGAAGCTTTCTTT.